This T cell receptor beta chain was identified in a study of shared clonotypes between healthy human individuals. As for the study in general: Three CD4 naive, three CD4 memory, two CD8 naive and one CD8 memory plate were used per donor. Notes on the study in general: Non-shared clonotypes had lower generation probabilities than those shared by all four donors. Larger estimated richness was generally seen in naive subsets than in memory subsets.

Trimming stripped 0 bases from V and 2 bases from J, with 2 bases between. This CDR3 is 14 amino acids long. Germline lookup yields CDR1 MRHNA and CDR2 SNTAGT. Some clones are missing from TCRdb's copy, which holds only in-frame ones; the method was immunoSEQ multiplex PCR. This table has fewer than 400,000 clones, over 65% appearing once. Of note for this clone: Its cognate antigen is unknown.

J is TRBJ2-6 and V is TRBV6-4, with D unresolved. This clonotype was sampled from a man younger than 40 in good health. Sequencing was done on a sample of memory CD4+ T cells sorted from blood. Subset in this sample: CD45RA-negative fraction. The CDR3 protein is CASSDSTGANVLTF. CDR3 sequence (DNA): TGTGCCAGCAGTGACTCAACTGGGGCCAACGTCCTGACTTTC.